Listed below are T cell receptor beta chains from one sample, sequenced in a study of T cells in Graves' hyperthyroidism and ophthalmopathy. Via MiXCR, TCRdb re-called the multiplex PCR reads, giving one row per CDR3 protein. The sample comprises approximately 150,000 distinct CDR3 sequences, about 9% of which are singletons, and over 20% rests with the top ten. Sequencing was carried out using blood. These receptors came from a woman between 18 and 29 years old with Graves' hyperthyroidism that later progressed to Graves' ophthalmopathy. Both conserved end residues are part of each CDR3. D genes are given only for firm matches. The listing skips clone size in some rows; elsewhere it reads once, few, many or a size class.

>TRBD2|TRBV12-3/TRBV12-4|many|TRBJ2-1|16
TGTGCCAGCAGTTTACCCCGGCTAGCGGTCTACAATGAGCAGTTCTTC
CASSLPRLAVYNEQFF
>-|TRBV20-1|many|TRBJ2-5|12
TGCAGTGCTAGAACAGGAACTGAGACCCAGTACTTC
CSARTGTETQYF
>TRBD2|TRBV2|many|TRBJ2-7|19
TGTGCCAGCAGTGGAATTGTCTTTATTGCTAGCGGTATCTCCTACGAGCAGTACTTC
CASSGIVFIASGISYEQYF
>TRBD2|TRBV2|many|TRBJ2-3|15
TGTGCCAGCATATCGGTAGCGGGAGACACAGATACGCAGTATTTT
CASISVAGDTDTQYF
>TRBD2|TRBV30|many|TRBJ2-3|14
TGTGCCTGGGAGTCGACTAGCGGGAGTAATACGCAGTATTTT
CAWESTSGSNTQYF
>-|TRBV3-1|many|TRBJ2-5|16
TGTGCCAGCAGCCAAGGTGGTGTGGCGGTCCAAGAGACCCAGTACTTC
CASSQGGVAVQETQYF
>TRBD2|TRBV19|many|TRBJ2-7|14
TGTGCCAGTAGTATTAGTAGCGGGTCCTACGAGCAGTACTTC
CASSISSGSYEQYF
>-|TRBV25-1|many|TRBJ2-7|14
TGTGCCAGCAGTCGTGGAGGGGGGTCCTACGAGCAGTACTTC
CASSRGGGSYEQYF
>-|TRBV30|-|TRBJ2-2|14
TGTGCCTGGAGTGGAGGGATGGACACCGGGGAGCTGTTTTTT
CAWSGGMDTGELFF
>TRBD2|TRBV7-9|-|TRBJ2-3|19
TGTGCCAGCAGCTTAGAGCGCGGGGGGGCCCCTGGCCGTGCAGATACGCAGTATTTT
CASSLERGGAPGRADTQYF
>-|TRBV3-1|many|TRBJ2-1|14
TGTGCCAGCAGCCAAGATCATAGAGAGCCTGAGCAGTTCTTC
CASSQDHREPEQFF
>-|TRBV6-1|many|TRBJ1-1|14
TGTGCCAGCATTCCCAGGTATCTAACTTATGAAGCTTTCTTT
CASIPRYLTYEAFF
>-|TRBV9|few|TRBJ2-3|16
TGTGCCAGCAGCCTCGACTGGAAGACTAGCACAGATACGCAGTATTTT
CASSLDWKTSTDTQYF
>-|TRBV24-1|few|TRBJ2-1|16
TGTGCCACCAGTGGCCGGGACATAAGCTCCTACAATGAGCAGTTCTTC
CATSGRDISSYNEQFF